This passage covers 26 T cell receptor beta chains from one sample sequenced in a study of neurological immune-mediated disorders. MiXCR, applied by TCRdb to the 5' RACE reads, yields one record per CDR3 protein. The table has over 55,000 distinct CDR3 sequences, 2% to 3% seen once. The source material was PBMCs. The receptors were gathered from a man between 50 and 59 years old with multiple sclerosis.

This clonotype was counted many times. The chain combines TRBV7-9 with TRBJ2-1, with D possibly being TRBD1 (5 bases). This CDR3 contains 19 residues. With 4 bases removed from V and 3 bases from J, the gap between germline ends came to 25 bases. Germline V lookup: CDR1 SEHNR, CDR2 FQNEAQ (reference sequence). The CDR3 DNA reads as TGTGCCAGCAGCTCGCCTAGGGGTATGGGGATATCGGGCTACAATGAGCAGTTCTTC. It yields the protein CASSSPRGMGISGYNEQFF.

This clonotype was counted a few times. V and J are TRBV9 and TRBJ1-2; D is uncertain. The germline V gene has CDR1 SGDLS and CDR2 YYNGEE. V was pared by 4 bases and J by 8 bases, with 21 bases between. The CDR3 is 15 amino acids. Written as DNA, the CDR3 is TGTGCCAGCAGCTACCTTCCGGATGAGCCTTGGGGCTACACCTTC. Translated: CASSYLPDEPWGYTF.

This clonotype was counted many times. The gene calls are TRBV2 and TRBJ1-2; 7 nucleotides align to TRBD1. Per germline, CDR1 SNHLY and CDR2 FYNNEI. The CDR3 spans 14 residues. Trimming took 4 bases from V and 3 from J; bases not matched to a gene: 5. CDR3 sequence reads: CASSATGLDYGYTF. The CDR3 DNA reads as TGTGCCAGCAGTGCGACAGGGCTCGACTATGGCTACACCTTC.

This clonotype showed up many times. The V gene is TRBV20-1, the J gene TRBJ2-7, with a possible D match to TRBD2 (5 bases). The CDR3 runs 14 residues. Looked up from germline, CDR1 is DFQATT and CDR2 is SNEGSKA (reference sequence). V was shortened by 0 bases and J by 3 bases, with 12 bases between the two germline ends. CDR3 sequence (DNA): TGCAGTGCTAGAGATCATGAGGGTCTCTACGAGCAGTACTTC. Amino acid sequence: CSARDHEGLYEQYF.

This clonotype was picked up many times. The genes are TRBV9 and TRBJ2-7; 8 bases are a match to TRBD1. The germline V gene has CDR1 SGDLS and CDR2 YYNGEE. V dropped 0 bases and J dropped 0; count of bases not matched to a gene: 2. This CDR3 has 15 amino acids. In DNA, the CDR3 is TGTGCCAGCAGCGTAGGACAGGGGTACTCCTACGAGCAGTACTTC. Protein sequence: CASSVGQGYSYEQYF.

This clonotype was seen many times. V is TRBV5-1 and J is TRBJ1-2; tentatively, D is TRBD1 (6 bases). V dropped 0 bases and J dropped 4 bases, with 10 bases sitting between them. CDR3 size: 14 residues. Germline lookup yields CDR1 SGHRS and CDR2 YFSETQ. The CDR3 region is CASSLEQGPYGYTF. The CDR3 nucleotides read TGCGCCAGCAGCTTGGAGCAGGGGCCCTATGGCTACACCTTC.

This clonotype was seen repeatedly, ten times or more. V gene TRBV3-1 combines with J gene TRBJ2-7, with 8 bases identical to TRBD1. CDR1 and CDR2 from the germline V gene are LGHDT and YNNKEL (reference sequence). V shed 4 bases and J 2 bases; nucleotides not matched to a gene: 1. This CDR3 spans 13 amino acids. The CDR3 DNA reads as TGTGCCAGCAGCCGGACAGGGACCTACGAGCAGTACTTC. Its protein is CASSRTGTYEQYF.

At least ten counts were recorded for this clonotype. The V and J genes are TRBV6-5 and TRBJ2-7, with TRBD2 matching 9 bases. CDR1 and CDR2 from the germline V gene are MNHEY and SVGAGI. This CDR3 comprises 14 residues. Germline trimming cut 0 bases from V and 4 bases from J; bases unmatched to any gene: 1. CDR3 sequence (DNA): TGTGCCAGCAGTTACTCTCTAGCGGGGTACGAGCAGTACTTC. The encoded protein is CASSYSLAGYEQYF.

This clonotype occurred many times. The rearrangement links TRBV28 to TRBJ2-3; 9 bases align to TRBD2. J gave up 4 bases and V 5 bases, and 7 bases lay outside the gene matches. Germline-derived CDR1 and CDR2 are MDHEN and SYDVKM. This CDR3 region has 15 residues. The DNA of the CDR3 is TGTGCCAGCAGTCCCCGCGGGGGGGGATCAGATACGCAGTATTTT. This encodes CASSPRGGGSDTQYF.

There are many counts of this clonotype. V and J are TRBV5-1 and TRBJ2-3; maybe TRBD2 (6 bases). With 0 bases removed from V and 5 bases from J, the gap between germline ends came to 13 bases. The CDR3 is 15 amino acids. CDR1 and CDR2 from the germline V gene are SGHRS and YFSETQ. CDR3 nucleotide sequence: TGCGCCAGCAGCTTGGTTGGGGGGTCCGGAGATACGCAGTATTTT. Residues: CASSLVGGSGDTQYF. The variable domain in full, with the rest retrieved from reference TRBV5-1 and TRBJ2-3, is KAGVTQTPRYLIKTRGQQVTLSCSPISGHRSVSWYQQTPGQGLQFLFEYFSETQRNKGNFPGRFSGRQFSNSRSEMNVSTLELGDSALYLCASSLVGGSGDTQYFGPGTRLTVL.

J is TRBJ2-7 and V is TRBV18, with D tentatively TRBD1 or TRBD2 (5 bases each). The CDR3 length is 14 residues. Trimming took 2 bases from V and 4 from J, leaving 12 bases between them. CDR1 is KGHSH, CDR2 LQKENI, per germline. CDR3 coding DNA: TGTGCCAGCTCACCAGTAGAGTGGGGGTACGAGCAGTACTTC. Translating it yields CASSPVEWGYEQYF.

This clonotype was seen at least ten times. One junction end disagrees with the germline gene, perhaps due to a read error. The chain is built from TRBV20-1 and TRBJ2-1; tentatively, D is TRBD2 (5 bases). The CDR3 spans 11 residues. The germline gives CDR1 DFQATT, CDR2 SNEGSKA (reference sequence). CDR3 amino acids: CSARDTTRSVF. CDR3 nucleotide sequence: TGCAGTGCTAGAGATACCACTAGGAGTGTCTTC.

This clonotype was recorded many times. The gene calls are TRBV2 and TRBJ1-6; 8 nucleotides align to TRBD1. This CDR3 comprises 15 residues. The germline gives CDR1 SNHLY, CDR2 FYNNEI. The V segment lost 6 bases and the J segment 9 bases; nucleotides outside the gene matches: 10. DNA of the CDR3: TGTGCCAGCAGGGGACCCGGGACAGGATTTTCACCCCTCCACTTT. It translates to CASRGPGTGFSPLHF.

This clonotype has just a few counts. This chain uses TRBV30 with TRBJ2-1, with D possibly TRBD2 on 6 matching bases. V lost 3 bases and J lost 0, with 6 bases in between. In germline, CDR1 is GTSNPN, CDR2 SVGIG (reference sequence). CDR3 length: 13 residues. The CDR3 loop is CAWRGGSYNEQFF. The CDR3 coding sequence is TGTGCCTGGAGGGGGGGCTCCTACAATGAGCAGTTCTTC. The full variable domain, completed using reference TRBV30 and TRBJ2-1, is SQTIHQWPATLVQPVGSPLSLECTVEGTSNPNLYWYRQAAGRGLQLLFYSVGIGQISSEVPQNLSASRPQDRQFILSSKKLLLSDSGFYLCAWRGGSYNEQFFGPGTRLTVL.

This clonotype was found many times. The chain recombines TRBV5-1 with TRBJ2-4; either TRBD1 or TRBD2 may fit D (5 bases each). This CDR3 is 14 amino acids long. Germline V lookup: CDR1 SGHRS, CDR2 YFSETQ. V gave up 4 bases and J gave up 11 bases, with 19 bases separating them. In nucleotides, the CDR3 is TGCGCCAGCAGCCCAGGACCCGGGGCAAGGTTTCAGTACTTC. Translation gives CASSPGPGARFQYF.

In its sample, this clonotype was seen many times. This rearrangement joins TRBV9 to TRBJ2-7; tentative D call: TRBD1 (6 bases). CDR1 and CDR2 from the germline V gene are SGDLS and YYNGEE. The CDR3 has 14 residues. V was shortened by 2 bases and J by 0 bases, with 9 bases between the two germline ends. The CDR3 region has the DNA TGTGCCAGCAGCGTCACAGGGAGCTCCTACGAGCAGTACTTC. Translation gives CASSVTGSSYEQYF. Full variable domain (remainder filled in from reference TRBV9 and TRBJ2-7): DSGVTQTPKHLITATGQRVTLRCSPRSGDLSVYWYQQSLDQGLQFLIQYYNGEERAKGNILERFSAQQFPDLHSELNLSSLELGDSALYFCASSVTGSSYEQYFGPGTRLTVT.

The table lists this clonotype with many counts. The V gene is TRBV5-4, the J gene TRBJ1-1, with D perhaps matching TRBD1 (6 bases). The CDR3 has 15 amino acids. CDR1 is SGHNT and CDR2 is YYREEE in the germline V gene (reference sequence). V lost 4 bases and J lost 6, with 19 bases in between. The CDR3 is CASSPRGQGEAEAFF. As DNA, the CDR3 is TGTGCCAGCAGCCCTCGGGGGCAGGGAGAGGCTGAAGCTTTCTTT. Looking up the rest from reference TRBV5-4 and TRBJ1-1 gives the full variable domain: ETGVTQSPTHLIKTRGQQVTLRCSSQSGHNTVSWYQQALGQGPQFIFQYYREEENGRGNFPPRFSGLQFPNYSSELNVNALELDDSALYLCASSPRGQGEAEAFFGQGTRLTVV.

In its sample, this clonotype was seen many times. The CDR3 coding sequence is TGTGCCAGCAGTTTGGGGCTCGGCCCCTACGAGCAGTACTTC. As protein: CASSLGLGPYEQYF. The V gene is TRBV27, the J gene TRBJ2-7; D perhaps matches TRBD1 (5 bases). CDR3 length: 14 residues. The germline V gene has CDR1 MNHEY and CDR2 SMNVEV (reference sequence). The ends were cut back, 3 bases at V and 2 bases at J, with 11 bases in the middle.

This clonotype was detected ten times or more. V and J are TRBV20-1 and TRBJ2-1; 7 bases are shared with TRBD1. This CDR3 spans 11 amino acids. Trimming cost V 8 bases and J 3 bases; bases outside gene matches: 1. Germline V lookup: CDR1 DFQATT, CDR2 SNEGSKA (reference sequence). The CDR3 bases are TGCAGTCGGGACAGCTACAATGAGCAGTTCTTC. Amino acids: CSRDSYNEQFF.

This clonotype was detected ten times or more. This chain joins TRBV7-2 and TRBJ2-3; the D call may be TRBD1 or TRBD2 (6 bases each). Per the germline V gene, CDR1 is SGHTA and CDR2 is FQGNSA. This CDR3 is built from 14 residues. Trimming pared 4 bases from V and 4 bases from J, leaving 12 bases between. As DNA, the CDR3 is TGTGCCAGCAGCTCCTACAGGGAGGCAGATACGCAGTATTTT. Translation: CASSSYREADTQYF.

This clonotype appeared many times. The chain uses TRBV10-3 and TRBJ1-1; possible D gene TRBD1, 6 bases. Germline V gene sequence: CDR1 ENHRY, CDR2 SYGVKD. This CDR3 has 14 residues. Trimming left V 4 bases short and J 0 bases short, with 9 bases between. The CDR3 loop reads CAISVGDMNTEAFF. The CDR3 DNA reads TGTGCCATCAGTGTGGGGGACATGAACACTGAAGCTTTCTTT.

This clonotype was detected ten times or more. This chain uses TRBV10-1 with TRBJ2-3, with 10 bases fitting TRBD2. The CDR3 covers 17 residues. In germline, CDR1 is WNHNN, CDR2 SYGVQD (reference sequence). V was clipped by 0 bases and J by 4 bases; unmatched bases: 7. For the CDR3, the DNA is TGCGCCAGCAGTGAGTCTTTAAGCGGGGGGGCACCAGATACGCAGTATTTT. Amino acids: CASSESLSGGAPDTQYF.

This clonotype showed up many times. V gene TRBV4-2 combines with J gene TRBJ2-7; no clear D. From germline, CDR1 is LGHNA and CDR2 YNFKEQ. The length of the CDR3 is 12 residues. V lost 6 bases and J 0 bases, leaving 6 bases between the germline ends. Here the CDR3 reads CASSPSSYEQYF. The CDR3 nucleotides are TGTGCCAGCAGTCCGAGCTCCTACGAGCAGTACTTC.

There are many counts of this clonotype. V usage is TRBV10-3 and J usage is TRBJ2-1; 10 nucleotides match TRBD1. CDR1 is ENHRY, CDR2 SYGVKD, per germline. The CDR3 has 15 amino acids. The V segment lost 3 bases and the J segment 4 bases; nucleotides outside the gene matches: 3. CDR3 nucleotide sequence: TGTGCCATCAGTGAAACGGGACAGGGGTACAATGAGCAGTTCTTC. It encodes CAISETGQGYNEQFF.

The sample holds many counts of this clonotype. The rearrangement joins TRBV29-1 to TRBJ2-7; TRBD2 agrees at 10 bases. CDR1 SQVTM and CDR2 ANQGSEA come from the germline V gene. V was clipped by 5 bases and J by 2 bases; unmatched bases: 6. This CDR3 comprises 14 residues. The CDR3 coding sequence is TGCAGCGTTACCGGGACTAGCGTGGCCTACGAGCAGTACTTC. This gives the protein CSVTGTSVAYEQYF.

The V and J genes are TRBV29-1 and TRBJ2-5; TRBD1 is a possible D gene (6 bases). The CDR3 consists of 14 residues. Germline V gives CDR1 SQVTM, CDR2 ANQGSEA. V lost 1 base to trimming and J lost 5 bases, with 14 bases between them. CDR3 region: CSVEGGPGWETQYF. In DNA, the CDR3 is TGCAGCGTTGAAGGGGGGCCGGGATGGGAGACCCAGTACTTC.